Each of the 20 T cell receptor beta chains below was sequenced from the same sample in a study of T-cell reconstitution after alpha-beta-depleted transplantation in children. For TCRbeta, the library was prepared with unique molecular identifiers. TCRdb re-called the PCR reads with MiXCR, one entry per CDR3 protein. The sample consists of a few hundred thousand distinct CDR3 sequences, over 20% of them appearing once. The sample in question was PBMCs from the stem cell graft donor, obtained from the stem cell graft. The source of these receptors is a human donor who donated a stem cell graft to a child with acute myeloid leukemia.

This clonotype was detected a few times. V usage is TRBV4-1 and J usage is TRBJ1-5; D is uncertain. There are 15 residues in the CDR3. The V end was cut by 1 base, the J end by 4 bases, with 11 bases between. Germline loops: CDR1 MGHRA, CDR2 YSYEKL. CDR3 bases: TGCGCCAGCAGCCAAGGGATCAGGACTAATCAGCCCCAGCATTTT. It is translated as CASSQGIRTNQPQHF.

On this clonotype itself: With a much larger clone just one base away, this may be a read error. This chain links TRBV20-1 with TRBJ2-1, with D perhaps matching TRBD2 (5 bases). CDR3 length equals 17 residues. V was cut by 0 bases and J by 7 bases, with 22 bases left in between. The germline V gene has CDR1 DFQATT and CDR2 SNEGSKA (reference sequence). The CDR3 is CSARDQRAVRVWNEQFF. DNA for the CDR3: TGCAGTGCTAGAGATCAGCGAGCGGTTCGAGTCTGGAATGAGCAGTTCTTC.

This clonotype showed up many times. The genes are TRBV5-1 and TRBJ2-1; D is unresolved. The CDR3 runs to 11 residues. CDR1 SGHRS and CDR2 YFSETQ come from the germline V gene. V gave up 4 bases and J gave up 9 bases, with 8 bases separating them. The DNA of the CDR3 is TGCGCCAGCAGCATAGAGGTTGAGCAGTTCTTC. Amino acid sequence: CASSIEVEQFF.

The chain's CDR3 is CASTNGVEAFF. The DNA for the CDR3 is TGTGCCAGCACCAACGGGGTTGAAGCTTTCTTT. This rearrangement joins TRBV12-3 or TRBV12-4 to TRBJ1-1; D unclear. Trimming took 7 bases from V and 7 from J, leaving 10 bases between them. The CDR3 covers 11 residues.

The rearrangement joins TRBV12-3 or TRBV12-4 to TRBJ2-1, with 8 bases fitting TRBD2. V was clipped by 7 bases and J by 4 bases; unmatched bases: 9. There are 15 residues in the CDR3. The CDR3 DNA reads as TGTGCCAGCAATTACCTAGCGGGCCCATACAATGAGCAGTTCTTC. This sequence encodes CASNYLAGPYNEQFF.

This clonotype came up a few times. V usage is TRBV12-3 or TRBV12-4 and J usage is TRBJ1-1; TRBD1 aligns across 7 bases. V was clipped by 7 bases and J by 2 bases; unmatched bases: 7. CDR3 length equals 14 residues. CDR3 loop: CASTHRGQNTEAFF. The CDR3, as DNA: TGTGCCAGCACCCACAGGGGCCAAAACACTGAAGCTTTCTTT.

The V gene is TRBV20-1, the J gene TRBJ2-1; 14 bases agree with TRBD2. This CDR3 is 18 amino acids long. The trim removed 6 bases at V and 5 bases at J, leaving 15 bases unmatched. Germline V gene data show CDR1 as DFQATT and CDR2 as SNEGSKA (reference sequence). CDR3 region: CSAQTGLAGVAKNNEQFF. CDR3 nucleotides: TGCAGTGCACAGACGGGACTAGCGGGAGTAGCGAAAAACAATGAGCAGTTCTTC.

This clonotype turned up a few times. The chain combines TRBV11-2 with TRBJ2-7, with TRBD2 matching 7 bases. J was trimmed by 4 bases and V by 1 base; bases with no gene match: 4. Germline assignment: CDR1 SGHAT and CDR2 FQNNGV. The CDR3 is 14 residues long. The CDR3 protein is CASSLGGRVYEQYF. Here the CDR3 DNA reads TGTGCCAGCAGCTTAGGCGGGAGAGTGTACGAGCAGTACTTC.

The gene calls are TRBV27 and TRBJ2-1; D unresolved. Deletions cut 2 bases from V and 1 base from J, with 12 bases between. Looked up from germline, CDR1 is MNHEY and CDR2 is SMNVEV (reference sequence). The CDR3 extends over 16 amino acids. This chain's CDR3 is CASSLNLDYSYNEQFF. The CDR3, as DNA: TGTGCCAGCAGTTTAAATCTGGATTATTCCTACAATGAGCAGTTCTTC.

The CDR3 region has the DNA TGTGCCACCAGTCGAACGGGAGGGACCGGGGAGCTGTTTTTT. Translation: CATSRTGGTGELFF. The J gene is TRBJ2-2, the V gene TRBV24-1, with 8 bases matching TRBD2. The germline CDR1 and CDR2 sequences are KGHDR and SFDVKD. J lost 5 bases, V lost 6 bases, and 4 bases had no gene match. This CDR3 spans 14 amino acids.

At least ten counts were recorded for this clonotype. The chain links TRBV29-1 to TRBJ2-5; the match to TRBD2 covers 11 bases. CDR3 length: 15 residues. Germline assignment: CDR1 SQVTM and CDR2 ANQGSEA. Germline trimming cut 5 bases from V and 5 bases from J; bases unmatched to any gene: 10. Here the CDR3 DNA reads TGCAGCGTTTCATTCGGACTAGCGGGTAGGGAGACCCAGTACTTC. Translating it yields CSVSFGLAGRETQYF.

This clonotype has at least ten counts. This chain uses TRBV12-3 or TRBV12-4 with TRBJ2-7, with unresolved D. The V gene lost 8 bases and the J gene lost 6 bases, with 11 bases spanning the gap. The CDR3 is 11 residues long. The CDR3 nucleotides read TGTGCCAGCGGTCGTATTCCCGAGCAGTACTTC. This codes for CASGRIPEQYF.

This clonotype showed up many times. CDR3 in amino acids: CATSRGKGASGSPKFF. DNA for the CDR3: TGTGCCACCAGCAGGGGGAAGGGGGCTAGCGGGAGTCCCAAGTTCTTC. J is TRBJ2-1 and V is TRBV15; 10 bases are shared with TRBD2. The junction had 16 bases not matched to a gene; V was cut back by 3 bases and J by 14 bases. The CDR3 covers 16 residues. Germline V gene lookup returns CDR1 LNHNV and CDR2 YYDKDF (reference sequence).

This clonotype was seen only a few times. The V call is TRBV12-3 or TRBV12-4, the J call TRBJ2-5; 7 nucleotides agree with TRBD1. V lost 3 bases to trimming and J lost 5 bases; unmatched junction nucleotides: 6. This CDR3 region has 14 residues. Here the CDR3 reads CASSFRTGGETQYF. The DNA of the CDR3 is TGTGCCAGCAGTTTTAGGACAGGAGGCGAGACCCAGTACTTC.

In this sample, this clonotype turned up a few times. The CDR3 coding sequence is TGTGCTAGTGGATCTGGACAGGCTCCGGAGACCCAGTACTTC. Translated, it gives CASGSGQAPETQYF. This rearrangement joins TRBV12-5 to TRBJ2-5, with 7 bases lining up with TRBD1. The length of the CDR3 is 14 residues. The germline gives CDR1 LGHNT, CDR2 FRNRAP. Trimming cost V 6 bases and J 5 bases; bases outside gene matches: 9.

At least ten counts were recorded for this clonotype. V is TRBV12-3 or TRBV12-4 and J is TRBJ2-5; a weak D match, TRBD2 (6 bases). V shed 1 base and J shed 14 bases, with 20 bases lying between them. This CDR3 has 14 amino acids. CDR3 sequence reads: CASSLGGPNQGGYF. In DNA, the CDR3 is TGTGCCAGCAGTTTAGGTGGTCCGAACCAGGGAGGATACTTC.

The sample holds one count of this clonotype. The V and J genes are TRBV18 and TRBJ2-1; D is uncertain. Per germline, CDR1 KGHSH and CDR2 LQKENI. The CDR3 loop spans 13 amino acids. Trimming cost V 6 bases and J 10 bases, with 16 bases left between them. CDR3 coding DNA: TGTGCCAGCTCGGCCAATATGGCAGGAGAGCAGTTCTTC. This translates into CASSANMAGEQFF.

This clonotype was seen at least ten times. The gene calls are TRBV12-3 or TRBV12-4 and TRBJ2-7; 9 bases are shared with TRBD1. Losses at the gene ends were 1 base for V and 6 bases for J; bases not matched to a gene: 4. The CDR3 is made up of 14 amino acids. CDR3: CASSLVGQGTEQYF. The CDR3 region has the DNA TGTGCCAGCAGTTTAGTCGGACAGGGGACCGAGCAGTACTTC.

The rearrangement links TRBV15 to TRBJ2-2, with a tentative D call TRBD2 (6 bases). The CDR3 loop spans 16 amino acids. Germline assignment: CDR1 LNHNV and CDR2 YYDKDF (reference sequence). Trimming cost V 3 bases and J 5 bases, with 16 bases left between them. The chain's CDR3 is CATSRAGSHLTGELFF. CDR3 DNA: TGTGCCACCAGCAGGGCGGGGTCCCATCTTACCGGGGAGCTGTTTTTT.

J is TRBJ2-3 and V is TRBV29-1; possibly TRBD2 for D (5 bases). The germline V and J ends were trimmed by 0 bases and 0 bases, with 16 bases remaining between them. Per the germline V gene, CDR1 is SQVTM and CDR2 is ANQGSEA. This CDR3 region has 17 residues. The CDR3: CSVEDGPAVTSTDTQYF. The CDR3 DNA sequence: TGCAGCGTTGAAGACGGGCCAGCGGTGACTAGCACAGATACGCAGTATTTT.